These 26 T cell receptor beta chains originate from one sample sequenced in a study of shared clonotypes between healthy human individuals (dated by TCRdb to the early 2020s). Receptor libraries were prepared by the immunoSEQ multiplex PCR assay. Held by TCRdb, this immuneACCESS table contains in-frame sequences only and omits some clones. Under half of the omission traces to an unresolved V gene where checked; the cause of the rest is unknown. The sample includes about 1.5 million clones, with 95% to 99% observed a single time. Together, the top ten hold less than 0.55% of the sample. What was sequenced was naive CD4+ T cells sorted from blood. Interpreted using the paper, the cell subset or site label stands for: CD45RA+ positively selected. The origin of the receptors is a man aged 25 to 40 in good health.

The chain has TRBV11-2 and TRBJ2-3; 12 nucleotides match TRBD2. CDR3 length: 16 amino acids. CDR1 and CDR2 from the germline V gene are SGHAT and FQNNGV. V lost 1 base to trimming and J lost 5 bases; unmatched junction nucleotides: 4. The CDR3 loop is CASSLGTSGILDTQYF. CDR3 in DNA: TGTGCCAGCAGCTTAGGGACTAGCGGGATATTAGATACGCAGTATTTT.

This clone was seen only once. Distinct nucleotide sequences in the sample also encode this CDR3. The chain carries TRBV29-1 and TRBJ1-1; possible D gene TRBD1, 6 bases. The CDR3 runs to 12 residues. Germline CDR1 is SQVTM and CDR2 is ANQGSEA. V lost 6 bases to trimming and J lost 0 bases, with 8 bases between them. CDR3 region: CSVRGMNTEAFF. CDR3 bases: TGCAGCGTCAGGGGCATGAACACTGAAGCTTTCTTT.

This clone was observed once. This chain connects TRBV15 to TRBJ1-5, with 7 bases lining up with TRBD1. The V and J ends lost 4 bases and 2 bases, in that order; junction bases with no gene match: 5. The CDR3 contains 15 residues. Germline V gives CDR1 LNHNV, CDR2 YYDKDF (reference sequence). Here the CDR3 reads CATSIEQGGNQPQHF. As DNA, the CDR3 is TGTGCCACCAGCATCGAGCAGGGGGGCAATCAGCCCCAGCATTTT.

This chain joins TRBV18 and TRBJ2-5, with 10 bases aligning to TRBD2. CDR3 length: 16 amino acids. J lost 1 base, V lost 3 bases, and 5 bases had no gene match. CDR1 is KGHSH, CDR2 LQKENI, per germline. In DNA, the CDR3 is TGTGCCAGCTCACCGACCAGCGGGAGGGTCCAAGAGACCCAGTACTTC. The encoded protein is CASSPTSGRVQETQYF.

This rearrangement joins TRBV28 to TRBJ2-1, with D tentatively TRBD1 or TRBD2 (5 bases each). V was clipped by 4 bases and J by 0 bases, with 13 bases between them. The V gene's germline CDR1 is MDHEN and CDR2 SYDVKM. The CDR3 is 16 amino acids. CDR3 sequence reads: CASSSPGRSSYNEQFF. The CDR3 DNA reads TGTGCCAGCAGTTCCCCGGGGCGTAGCTCCTACAATGAGCAGTTCTTC. Full variable domain (outside the CDR3, taken from reference TRBV28 and TRBJ2-1): DVKVTQSSRYLVKRTGEKVFLECVQDMDHENMFWYRQDPGLGLRLIYFSYDVKMKEKGDIPEGYSVSREKKERFSLILESASTNQTSMYLCASSSPGRSSYNEQFFGPGTRLTVL.

A note on this clone: Different DNA sequences within this sample yield the same CDR3. The genes are TRBV9 and TRBJ2-1, with 8 positions matching TRBD2. V was pared by 0 bases and J by 10 bases, with 6 bases of the junction left unmatched. Germline CDR1 reads SGDLS; CDR2 reads YYNGEE. The CDR3 contains 14 residues. The CDR3 protein is CASSVGPAGGEQFF. CDR3 DNA sequence: TGTGCCAGCAGCGTAGGCCCGGCGGGGGGCGAGCAGTTCTTC.

The chain employs TRBV5-6 and TRBJ2-7; TRBD2 aligns across 12 bases. Germline assignment: CDR1 SGHDT and CDR2 YYEEEE. V dropped 4 bases and J dropped 4; count of bases not matched to a gene: 3. The CDR3 length is 14 residues. The CDR3, as DNA: TGTGCCAGCAGCCGACTAGCGGGAGTTTACGAGCAGTACTTC. The encoded protein is CASSRLAGVYEQYF.

This chain links TRBV5-4 with TRBJ2-1; D is unresolved. From germline, CDR1 is SGHNT and CDR2 YYREEE (reference sequence). The ends were cut back, 0 bases at V and 2 bases at J, with 12 bases in the middle. This CDR3 contains 16 residues. CDR3 loop: CASSLAPSETYNEQFF. For the CDR3, the DNA is TGTGCCAGCAGCTTGGCCCCCAGCGAGACCTACAATGAGCAGTTCTTC.

This clone was detected a few times. The chain is built from TRBV28 and TRBJ2-7; D unresolved. The CDR3 totals 11 residues. The germline gives CDR1 MDHEN, CDR2 SYDVKM. Trimming shortened V by 4 bases and J by 5 bases, and 6 bases separated the two germline ends. CDR3 residues: CASSSPHEQYF. The CDR3 DNA is TGTGCCAGCAGTTCCCCCCACGAGCAGTACTTC. The full variable domain, in which reference TRBV28 and TRBJ2-7 provide the parts outside the CDR3, is DVKVTQSSRYLVKRTGEKVFLECVQDMDHENMFWYRQDPGLGLRLIYFSYDVKMKEKGDIPEGYSVSREKKERFSLILESASTNQTSMYLCASSSPHEQYFGPGTRLTVT.

The chain has TRBV9 and TRBJ2-7; the match to TRBD2 covers 7 bases. The germline V gene has CDR1 SGDLS and CDR2 YYNGEE. Losses at the gene ends were 0 bases for V and 0 bases for J; bases not matched to a gene: 9. CDR3 size: 17 residues. CDR3 bases: TGTGCCAGCAGCGTAGGAGCGGGGACGGGCAGCTCCTACGAGCAGTACTTC. Its translation is CASSVGAGTGSSYEQYF.

The chain uses TRBV5-1 and TRBJ2-3; D is tentatively TRBD1 or TRBD2 (6 bases each). Trimming pared 7 bases from V and 0 bases from J, leaving 15 bases between. Germline CDR1 SGHRS, CDR2 YFSETQ. The CDR3 is made up of 15 amino acids. The CDR3 nucleotides are TGCGCCAGCGGGGGGCGCGGTCTTAGCACAGATACGCAGTATTTT. Amino acid sequence: CASGGRGLSTDTQYF.

This clone has only one observation. The J gene is TRBJ1-2, the V gene TRBV6-5; 8 bases map to TRBD1. V lost 4 bases, J lost 4 bases, and 5 bases stayed unmatched. Germline V lookup: CDR1 MNHEY, CDR2 SVGAGI. The CDR3 runs 14 residues. CDR3 sequence: CASSWFGTGYGYTF. CDR3 in DNA: TGTGCCAGCAGTTGGTTTGGGACAGGCTATGGCTACACCTTC.

The rearrangement joins TRBV18 to TRBJ2-3; D remains ambiguous. V shed 5 bases and J shed 1 base, with 19 bases lying between them. Germline assignment: CDR1 KGHSH and CDR2 LQKENI. This CDR3 spans 17 amino acids. The CDR3 DNA sequence: TGTGCCAGCTCAACTGGAAGCACCACTCTCCGCACAGATACGCAGTATTTT. This codes for CASSTGSTTLRTDTQYF.

This clone was seen once. The V gene is TRBV5-1, the J gene TRBJ2-3; 11 bases agree with TRBD2. The CDR3 extends over 18 amino acids. Germline assignment: CDR1 SGHRS and CDR2 YFSETQ. J was trimmed by 4 bases and V by 3 bases; bases with no gene match: 13. The CDR3 here is CASSSGLAGGPFADTQYF. CDR3 sequence (DNA): TGCGCCAGCAGCTCGGGATTAGCGGGAGGGCCGTTCGCAGATACGCAGTATTTT.

The chain uses TRBV7-2 and TRBJ2-7; TRBD1 agrees at 10 bases. V was pared by 5 bases and J by 1 base, with 8 bases of the junction left unmatched. CDR3 length: 16 amino acids. The germline V gene has CDR1 SGHTA and CDR2 FQGNSA. CDR3 nucleotide sequence: TGTGCCAGCAGCCCTTCGGGGACAGGGGCATCCTACGAGCAGTACTTC. The encoded protein is CASSPSGTGASYEQYF.

The chain links TRBV5-4 to TRBJ1-1, with a weak D call TRBD1 (6 bases). V was cut by 7 bases and J by 2 bases, with 18 bases left in between. CDR1 and CDR2 (germline): SGHNT, YYREEE (reference sequence). The CDR3 runs 15 residues. The CDR3 sequence is CASYERGEPNTEAFF. The CDR3, as DNA: TGTGCCAGCTACGAGAGGGGGGAGCCCAACACTGAAGCTTTCTTT. Full variable domain (remainder filled in from reference TRBV5-4 and TRBJ1-1): ETGVTQSPTHLIKTRGQQVTLRCSSQSGHNTVSWYQQALGQGPQFIFQYYREEENGRGNFPPRFSGLQFPNYSSELNVNALELDDSALYLCASYERGEPNTEAFFGQGTRLTVV.

The chain has TRBV5-4 and TRBJ2-3, with D perhaps given as TRBD1 or TRBD2 (10 bases each). The CDR3 totals 20 residues. Trimming removed 2 bases at V and 4 bases at J, with 29 bases between. Germline V CDR1 and CDR2: SGHNT, YYREEE (reference sequence). CDR3 nucleotides: TGTGCCAGCAGCTTCGGACCGGGACAGGGGACTAGCGAACCATCAGATACGCAGTATTTT. Its translation: CASSFGPGQGTSEPSDTQYF.

The genes are TRBV2 and TRBJ1-5, with unresolved D. Trimming shortened V by 4 bases and J by 4 bases, and 11 bases separated the two germline ends. The CDR3 is made up of 14 amino acids. Looked up from germline, CDR1 is SNHLY and CDR2 is FYNNEI. The CDR3 region has the DNA TGTGCCAGCAGTGGGTTAGGGATTAATCAGCCCCAGCATTTT. Translated: CASSGLGINQPQHF.

This chain joins TRBV7-6 and TRBJ1-3; a weak D match, TRBD1 (5 bases). This CDR3 comprises 16 residues. CDR1 is SGHVS and CDR2 is FNYEAQ in the germline V gene. Trimming stripped 4 bases from V and 0 bases from J, with 13 bases between. The CDR3 loop reads CASSSVQVSSGNTIYF. The CDR3 DNA reads as TGTGCCAGCAGCTCGGTACAGGTTAGCTCTGGAAACACCATATATTTT.

The rearrangement links TRBV2 to TRBJ2-1; perhaps TRBD2 as D (6 bases). The CDR3 extends over 16 amino acids. The ends were cut back, 0 bases at V and 10 bases at J, with 19 bases in the middle. Germline V gives CDR1 SNHLY, CDR2 FYNNEI. CDR3 nucleotide sequence: TGTGCCAGCAGTGAAGCGCTTCTTGTTTTGGCGGGAGAGCAGTTCTTC. Protein: CASSEALLVLAGEQFF.

The chain is built from TRBV5-6 and TRBJ1-5; D is undetermined. The germline gives CDR1 SGHDT, CDR2 YYEEEE. CDR3 size: 15 residues. The V and J ends lost 3 bases and 0 bases respectively, with 10 bases between them. The CDR3 spells CASSSTGFSNQPQHF. CDR3 DNA: TGTGCCAGCAGCTCTACGGGATTTAGCAATCAGCCCCAGCATTTT.

V gene TRBV4-1 combines with J gene TRBJ2-1; D ambiguous. The length of the CDR3 is 18 residues. The ends were cut back, 2 bases at V and 9 bases at J, with 26 bases in the middle. CDR1 is MGHRA and CDR2 is YSYEKL in the germline V gene. CDR3: CASSQPPGGSAPPSEQFF. Here the CDR3 DNA reads TGCGCCAGCAGCCAACCCCCGGGTGGGTCAGCCCCCCCGAGTGAGCAGTTCTTC.

In this sample, this clone turned up once. This chain connects TRBV27 to TRBJ2-7; D could derive from TRBD1 or TRBD2 (5 bases each). CDR1 and CDR2 (germline): MNHEY, SMNVEV (reference sequence). The CDR3 is made up of 12 amino acids. V dropped 9 bases and J dropped 4 bases, with 13 bases sitting between them. The CDR3 here is CASGDAKYEQYF. In DNA, the CDR3 is TGTGCCAGTGGGGACGCCAAGTACGAGCAGTACTTC.

This clone was observed a single time. The gene calls are TRBV25-1 and TRBJ2-7, with TRBD1 matching 9 bases. V lost 5 bases and J lost 2; bases outside the gene matches: 7. This CDR3 is built from 15 residues. Germline CDR1 reads MGHDK; CDR2 reads SYGVNS. The CDR3 DNA reads as TGTGCCAGCAGTCGACCGGGACAGGGTACCTACGAGCAGTACTTC. It specifies CASSRPGQGTYEQYF.

The chain is built from TRBV10-3 and TRBJ1-1, with D unresolved. There are 13 residues in the CDR3. CDR1 is ENHRY, CDR2 SYGVKD, per germline. V was cut by 3 bases and J by 1 base, with 6 bases left in between. The CDR3 reads CAISDYGNTEAFF. In DNA, the CDR3 is TGTGCCATCAGTGATTATGGGAACACTGAAGCTTTCTTT.

This chain connects TRBV10-3 to TRBJ2-4; D remains unclear. The CDR3 length is 16 residues. The germline V gene encodes CDR1 ENHRY and CDR2 SYGVKD. With 7 bases removed from V and 0 bases from J, the gap between germline ends came to 16 bases. DNA of the CDR3: TGTGCCATCACCACTTCCACACGACTAGCCAAAAACATTCAGTACTTC. Its protein is CAITTSTRLAKNIQYF.